This TCR beta chain was identified during a study of CD39 and CD103 CD8 tumor-infiltrating T cells. Study results and caveats: Blood and uninvolved lymph node rarely held DP TIL clonotypes.

Germline V gene lookup returns CDR1 SGHRS and CDR2 YFSETQ. The CDR3 sequence is 16 residues long. The V segment lost 2 bases and the J segment 1 base; nucleotides outside the gene matches: 5. With regard to this clone: Its antigen is not known.

Sequencing used immunoSEQ multiplex PCR; TCRdb keeps in-frame clones, though not all of them. Of about 15,000 clones in the sample, 80% to 95% are singletons; the top ten hold more than 3.5%. Material for sequencing was CD8+ T cells sorted from blood. Subset indicated: total memory CD8 T cells (CD45RA-CCR7+/-) from blood or uninvolved lymph node. The chain is built from TRBV5-1 and TRBJ2-5, with TRBD1 matching 10 bases. The source is a human donor with head and neck squamous cell carcinoma. CDR3 sequence: CASSFPDRGSQETQYF. The CDR3 DNA is TGCGCCAGCAGCTTCCCGGACAGGGGGTCCCAAGAGACCCAGTACTTC.